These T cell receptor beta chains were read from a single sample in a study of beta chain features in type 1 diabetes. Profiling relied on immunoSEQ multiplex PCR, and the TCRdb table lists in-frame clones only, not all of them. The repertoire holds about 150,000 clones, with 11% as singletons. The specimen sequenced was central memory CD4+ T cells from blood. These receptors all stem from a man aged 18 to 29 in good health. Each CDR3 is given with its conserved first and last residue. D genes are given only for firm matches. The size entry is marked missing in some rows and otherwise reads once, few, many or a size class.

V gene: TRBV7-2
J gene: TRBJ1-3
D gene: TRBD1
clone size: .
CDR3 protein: CASSSGTGNRNTIYF
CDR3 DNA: TGTGCCAGCAGCTCCGGGACAGGGAATAGGAACACCATATATTTT

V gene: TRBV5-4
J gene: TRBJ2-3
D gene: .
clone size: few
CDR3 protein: CASSLKIGSTDTQYF
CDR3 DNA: TGTGCCAGCAGCTTGAAAATCGGCAGCACAGATACGCAGTATTTT

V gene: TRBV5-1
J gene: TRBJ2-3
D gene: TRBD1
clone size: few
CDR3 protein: CASRGTGEAADTQYF
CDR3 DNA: TGCGCCAGCAGAGGGACAGGGGAGGCGGCAGATACGCAGTATTTT

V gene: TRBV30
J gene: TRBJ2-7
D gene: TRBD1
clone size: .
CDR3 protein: CAWNRDRGSEQYF
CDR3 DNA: TGTGCCTGGAACCGGGACAGGGGATCCGAGCAGTACTTC

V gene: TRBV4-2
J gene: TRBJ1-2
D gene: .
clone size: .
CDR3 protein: CASSQVENGYTF
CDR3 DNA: TGTGCCAGCAGCCAAGTGGAGAATGGCTACACCTTC

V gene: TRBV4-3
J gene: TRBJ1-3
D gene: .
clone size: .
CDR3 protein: CASSLTGFSGNTIYF
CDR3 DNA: TGCGCCAGCAGCCTTACAGGGTTCTCTGGAAACACCATATATTTT

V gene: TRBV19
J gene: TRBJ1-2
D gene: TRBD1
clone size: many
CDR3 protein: CASSERGQGFGYTF
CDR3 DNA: TGTGCCAGTAGTGAACGGGGACAGGGTTTTGGCTACACCTTC

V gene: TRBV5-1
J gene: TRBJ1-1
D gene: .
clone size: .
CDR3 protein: CASSLGTGRMNTEAFF
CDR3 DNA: TGCGCCAGCAGCTTGGGGACGGGGCGCATGAACACTGAAGCTTTCTTT

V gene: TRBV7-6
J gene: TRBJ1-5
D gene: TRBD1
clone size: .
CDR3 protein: CASSASYRGQPQHF
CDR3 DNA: TGTGCCAGCAGCGCGTCCTACAGGGGGCAGCCCCAGCATTTT

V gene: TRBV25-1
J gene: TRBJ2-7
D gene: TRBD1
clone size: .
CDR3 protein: CASSESDRDYEQYF
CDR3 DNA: TGTGCCAGCAGTGAATCAGACAGGGACTACGAGCAGTACTTC

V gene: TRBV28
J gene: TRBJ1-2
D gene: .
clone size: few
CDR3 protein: CASSSNQGTYGYTF
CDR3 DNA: TGTGCCAGCAGCTCCAATCAGGGAACCTATGGCTACACCTTC

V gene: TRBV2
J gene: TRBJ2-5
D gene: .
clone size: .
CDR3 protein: CASSVQRKHF
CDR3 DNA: TGTGCCAGCAGTGTCCAGCGGAAACACTTC

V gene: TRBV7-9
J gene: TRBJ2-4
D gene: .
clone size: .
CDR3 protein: CASSLATSLAKNIQYF
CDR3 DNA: TGTGCCAGCAGCTTAGCGACCTCCCTAGCCAAAAACATTCAGTACTTC

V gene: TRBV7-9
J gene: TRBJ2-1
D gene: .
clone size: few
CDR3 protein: CASSSPPGQLPTYNEQFF
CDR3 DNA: TGTGCCAGCAGCTCCCCGCCCGGACAGTTACCTACCTACAATGAGCAGTTCTTC

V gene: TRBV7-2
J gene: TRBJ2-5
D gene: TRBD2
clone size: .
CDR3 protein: CASSPWGGIRTETQYF
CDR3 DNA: TGTGCCAGCAGCCCCTGGGGGGGGATTCGTACAGAGACCCAGTACTTC

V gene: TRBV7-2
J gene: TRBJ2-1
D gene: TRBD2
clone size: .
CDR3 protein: CASSPTLAGGDEQFF
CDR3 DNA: TGTGCCAGCAGCCCTACTCTAGCGGGAGGGGATGAGCAGTTCTTC

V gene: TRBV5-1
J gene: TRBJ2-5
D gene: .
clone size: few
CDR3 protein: CASRAGQTVETQYF
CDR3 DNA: TGCGCCAGCAGAGCGGGACAGACCGTGGAGACCCAGTACTTC

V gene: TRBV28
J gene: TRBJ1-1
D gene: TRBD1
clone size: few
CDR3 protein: CASPRAGGRDTEAFF
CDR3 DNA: TGTGCCAGCCCGAGGGCAGGGGGCAGGGACACTGAAGCTTTCTTT

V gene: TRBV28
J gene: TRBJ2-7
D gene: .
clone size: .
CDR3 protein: CASSPTDLSYEQYF
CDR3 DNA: TGTGCCAGCAGCCCAACGGACCTCTCCTACGAGCAGTACTTC

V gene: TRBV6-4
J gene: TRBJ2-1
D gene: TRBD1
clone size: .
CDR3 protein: CASSAGQGNFNEQFF
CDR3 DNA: TGTGCCAGCTCAGCGGGACAGGGAAATTTCAATGAGCAGTTCTTC

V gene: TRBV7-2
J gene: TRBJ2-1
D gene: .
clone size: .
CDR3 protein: CASSLAIGRAGNEQFF
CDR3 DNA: TGTGCCAGCAGCTTAGCGATCGGCAGGGCTGGCAATGAGCAGTTCTTC

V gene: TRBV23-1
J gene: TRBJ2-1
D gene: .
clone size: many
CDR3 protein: CASGTRPCRYNEQFF
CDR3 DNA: TGCGCCAGCGGGACAAGGCCCTGCAGGTACAATGAGCAGTTCTTC

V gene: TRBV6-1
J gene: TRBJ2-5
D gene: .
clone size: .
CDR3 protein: CASSTGLETQYF
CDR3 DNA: TGTGCCAGCTCCACAGGGCTGGAGACCCAGTACTTC

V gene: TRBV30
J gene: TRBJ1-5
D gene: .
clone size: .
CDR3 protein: CAWSVARFDQPQHF
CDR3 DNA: TGTGCCTGGAGTGTTGCAAGGTTCGATCAGCCCCAGCATTTT

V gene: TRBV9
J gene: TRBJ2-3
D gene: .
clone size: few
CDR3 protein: CASSVAGTDTQYF
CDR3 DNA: TGTGCCAGCAGCGTAGCGGGTACAGATACGCAGTATTTT

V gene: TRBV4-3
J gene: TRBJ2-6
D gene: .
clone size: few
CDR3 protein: CASSQGHSGANVLTF
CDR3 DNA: TGCGCCAGCAGCCAAGGACATTCCGGGGCCAACGTCCTGACTTTC

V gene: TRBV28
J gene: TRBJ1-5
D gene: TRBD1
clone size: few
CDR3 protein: CASTPLGGQDNQPQHF
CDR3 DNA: TGTGCCAGCACCCCTTTAGGTGGACAGGATAATCAGCCCCAGCATTTT

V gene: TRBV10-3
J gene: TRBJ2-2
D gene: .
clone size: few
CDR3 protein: CAISGQNANTGELFF
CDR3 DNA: TGTGCCATCAGTGGACAGAACGCGAACACCGGGGAGCTGTTTTTT

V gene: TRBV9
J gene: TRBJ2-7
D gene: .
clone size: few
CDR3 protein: CASSVGGTEQYF
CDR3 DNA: TGTGCCAGCAGCGTAGGCGGAACCGAGCAGTACTTC

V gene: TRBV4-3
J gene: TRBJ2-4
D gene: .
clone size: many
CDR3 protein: CASSQDSAPGDIQYF
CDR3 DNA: TGCGCCAGCAGCCAAGATAGTGCCCCCGGGGACATTCAGTACTTC

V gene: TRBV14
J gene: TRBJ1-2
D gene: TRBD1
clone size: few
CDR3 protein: CASSRHLQGFEGYTF
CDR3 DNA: TGTGCCAGCAGCCGACATTTACAGGGGTTTGAGGGCTACACCTTC

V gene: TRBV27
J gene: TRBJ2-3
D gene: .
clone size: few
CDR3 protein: CASSLTLQSGLTDTQYF
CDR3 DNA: TGTGCCAGCAGTTTAACTCTCCAGAGTGGGCTCACAGATACGCAGTATTTT

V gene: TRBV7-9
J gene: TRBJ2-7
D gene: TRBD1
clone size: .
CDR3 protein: CASSRYRDREEEYF
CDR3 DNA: TGTGCCAGCAGTCGGTACCGGGACAGGGAAGAAGAGTACTTC

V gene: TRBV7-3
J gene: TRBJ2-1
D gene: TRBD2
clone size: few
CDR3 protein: CASSPEAGGWGEQFF
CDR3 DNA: TGTGCCAGCAGCCCTGAAGCGGGAGGGTGGGGCGAGCAGTTCTTC